The entry that follows covers one TCR beta chain sequence. The antigen remains unidentified. Time point of the sample: inflamed ileum from the surgical specimen. Patients were adults with ileal or ileocolonic Crohn's disease needing resection. The record originates from a study of T cell repertoires in ileal Crohn's disease. Background on the study: Surgery for a complication: stricturing in 61%, penetrating in about 39%. Study-level findings and limits: Active smokers at surgery had more clonal expansions than non-smokers.

TCRdb's copy holds only in-frame clones and misses some; the assay was immunoSEQ multiplex PCR. This table has about 8,000 clones, 85% appearing once. Germline assignment: CDR1 MDHEN and CDR2 SYDVKM. The J segment lost 5 bases and the V segment lost 5 bases, leaving 3 bases of the junction unmatched. The CDR3 covers 12 residues. V usage is TRBV28 and J usage is TRBJ2-7, with 7 bases identical to TRBD2. Sequenced material: ileal tissue. The clonotype comes from an adult with Crohn's disease. This chain's CDR3 is CASSPRGDEQYF. The CDR3 DNA follows: TGTGCCAGCAGTCCCCGGGGGGACGAGCAGTACTTC.